One and the same sample provided the 4 T cell receptor beta chains below, sequenced in a study of blood T cell repertoires in COVID-19. Using immunoSEQ multiplex PCR, the repertoire was profiled, and TCRdb retains in-frame clones only, with some absent. The sample holds roughly 140,000 clones, more than 80% seen once. The source material was peripheral blood. All receptors come from a man between 65 and 85 years old with acute or convalescent COVID-19.

V is TRBV19 and J is TRBJ2-7; no firm D call. CDR1 is LNHDA and CDR2 is SQIVND in the germline V gene (reference sequence). The CDR3 runs to 14 residues. Trimming took off 9 bases at V and 6 bases at J, with 21 bases between the two ends. CDR3: CARPTGGAFSEQYF. The CDR3 DNA reads TGTGCCAGACCTACTGGCGGAGCTTTTTCCGAGCAGTACTTC.

This clone has more than one count but fewer than ten. This chain uses TRBV3-1 (or the pseudogene TRBV3-2) with TRBJ1-2; 7 bases map to TRBD1. The CDR3 sequence is 15 residues long. The V segment lost 3 bases and the J segment 4 bases; nucleotides outside the gene matches: 8. Germline V gene sequence: CDR1 LGHDT, CDR2 YNNKEL (reference sequence). The CDR3 loop is CASSHTRDSLYGYTF. The CDR3, as DNA: TGTGCCAGCAGCCACACTCGGGACAGCCTCTATGGCTACACCTTC.

The chain has TRBV5-1 and TRBJ1-1; perhaps TRBD1 as D (6 bases). V was shortened by 3 bases and J by 4 bases, with 10 bases between the two germline ends. The CDR3 spans 13 residues. In germline, CDR1 is SGHRS, CDR2 YFSETQ. The DNA of the CDR3 is TGCGCCAGCAGCTGGGCAGGGGCCACTGAAGCTTTCTTT. Amino acids: CASSWAGATEAFF.

The CDR3 spells CASSKRDSGTGELFF. The CDR3, as DNA: TGTGCCAGCAGCAAACGGGACAGTGGCACCGGGGAGCTGTTTTTT. This rearrangement joins TRBV5-5 to TRBJ2-2; 7 bases align to TRBD1. Losses at the gene ends were 4 bases for V and 4 bases for J; bases not matched to a gene: 7. The CDR3 runs 15 residues. Germline lookup yields CDR1 SGHKS and CDR2 YYEKEE (reference sequence).